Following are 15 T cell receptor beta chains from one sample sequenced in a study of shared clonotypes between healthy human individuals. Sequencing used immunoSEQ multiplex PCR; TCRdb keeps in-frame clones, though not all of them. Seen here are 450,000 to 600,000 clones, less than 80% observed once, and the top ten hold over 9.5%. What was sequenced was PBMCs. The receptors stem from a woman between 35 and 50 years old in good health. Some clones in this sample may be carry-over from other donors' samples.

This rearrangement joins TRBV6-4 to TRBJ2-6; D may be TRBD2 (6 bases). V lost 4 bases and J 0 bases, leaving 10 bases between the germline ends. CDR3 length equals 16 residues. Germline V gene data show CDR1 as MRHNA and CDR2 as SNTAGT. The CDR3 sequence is CASSGGEASGANVLTF. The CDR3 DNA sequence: TGTGCCAGCAGTGGCGGGGAGGCCTCTGGGGCCAACGTCCTGACTTTC.

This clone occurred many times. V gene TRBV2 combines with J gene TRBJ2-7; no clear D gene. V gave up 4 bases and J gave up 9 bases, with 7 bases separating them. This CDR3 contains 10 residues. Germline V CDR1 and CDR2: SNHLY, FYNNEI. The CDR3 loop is CASSAGLQYF. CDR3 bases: TGTGCCAGCAGTGCTGGCTTGCAGTACTTC.

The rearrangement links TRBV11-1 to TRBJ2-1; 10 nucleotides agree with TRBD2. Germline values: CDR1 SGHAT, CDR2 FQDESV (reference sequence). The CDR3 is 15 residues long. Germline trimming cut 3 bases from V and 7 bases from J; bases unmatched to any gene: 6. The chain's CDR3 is CASSLASGSSNEQFF. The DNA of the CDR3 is TGTGCCAGCAGCTTGGCTAGCGGGAGCTCAAATGAGCAGTTCTTC.

In nucleotides, the CDR3 is TGCGCCAGCTCAAGTTGGGGAGAATATGAAAAACTGTTTTTT. Its protein product is CASSSWGEYEKLFF. The rearrangement uses TRBV10-2 and TRBJ1-4; no firm D call. Trimming shortened V by 8 bases and J by 6 bases, and 16 bases separated the two germline ends. Germline V gives CDR1 WSHSY, CDR2 SAAADI. The length of the CDR3 is 14 residues.

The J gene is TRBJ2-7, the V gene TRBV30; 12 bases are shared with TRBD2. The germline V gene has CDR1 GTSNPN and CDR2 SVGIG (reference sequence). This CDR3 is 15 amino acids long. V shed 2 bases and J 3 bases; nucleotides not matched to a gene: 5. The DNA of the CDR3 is TGTGCCTGGAGTAGGACTAGCGGGAACCACTACGAGCAGTACTTC. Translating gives CAWSRTSGNHYEQYF.

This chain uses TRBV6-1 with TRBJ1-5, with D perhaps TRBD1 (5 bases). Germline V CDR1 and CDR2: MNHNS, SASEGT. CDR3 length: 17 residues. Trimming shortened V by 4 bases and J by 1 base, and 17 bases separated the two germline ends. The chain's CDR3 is CASSVGRSRASNQPQHF. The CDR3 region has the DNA TGTGCCAGCAGTGTGGGACGGTCCCGTGCCAGCAATCAGCCCCAGCATTTT.

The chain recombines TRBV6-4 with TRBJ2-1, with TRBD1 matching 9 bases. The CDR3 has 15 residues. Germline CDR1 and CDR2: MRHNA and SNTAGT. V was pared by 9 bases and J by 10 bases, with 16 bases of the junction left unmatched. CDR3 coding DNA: TGTGCCAGGGGGGGACAGGGAAGAGGGCCCGGGGAGCAGTTCTTC. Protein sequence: CARGGQGRGPGEQFF.

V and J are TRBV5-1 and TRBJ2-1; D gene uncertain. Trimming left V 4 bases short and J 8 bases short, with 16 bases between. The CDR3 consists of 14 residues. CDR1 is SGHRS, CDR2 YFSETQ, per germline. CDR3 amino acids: CASSPRSSDDEQFF. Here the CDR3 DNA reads TGCGCCAGCAGCCCCCGGAGTTCGGACGATGAGCAGTTCTTC.

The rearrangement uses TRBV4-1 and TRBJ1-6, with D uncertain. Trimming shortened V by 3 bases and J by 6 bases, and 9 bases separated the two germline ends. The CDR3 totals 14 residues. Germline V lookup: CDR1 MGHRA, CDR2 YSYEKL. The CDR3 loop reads CASSQGRSNSPLHF. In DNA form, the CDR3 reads TGCGCCAGCAGCCAGGGAAGGAGTAATTCACCCCTCCACTTT.

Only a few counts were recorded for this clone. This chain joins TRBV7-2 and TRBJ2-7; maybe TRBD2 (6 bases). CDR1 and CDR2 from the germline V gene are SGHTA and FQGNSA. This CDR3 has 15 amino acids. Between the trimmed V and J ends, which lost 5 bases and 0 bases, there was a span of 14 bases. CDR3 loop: CASSLGTWSSYEQYF. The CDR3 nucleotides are TGTGCCAGCAGCCTTGGGACTTGGAGCTCCTACGAGCAGTACTTC.

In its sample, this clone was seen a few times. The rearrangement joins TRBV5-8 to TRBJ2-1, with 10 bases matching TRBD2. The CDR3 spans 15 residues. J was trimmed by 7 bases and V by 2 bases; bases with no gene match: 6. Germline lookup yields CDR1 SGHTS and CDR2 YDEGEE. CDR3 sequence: CASSLSGRAGNEQFF. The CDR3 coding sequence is TGTGCCAGCAGCTTAAGCGGGAGGGCCGGTAATGAGCAGTTCTTC.

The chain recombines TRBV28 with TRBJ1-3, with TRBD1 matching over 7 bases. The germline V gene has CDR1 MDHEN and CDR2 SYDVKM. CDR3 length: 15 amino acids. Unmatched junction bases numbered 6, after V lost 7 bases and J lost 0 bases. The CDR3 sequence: CASTTGSYSGNTIYF. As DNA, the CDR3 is TGTGCCAGCACGACAGGGTCCTACTCTGGAAACACCATATATTTT.

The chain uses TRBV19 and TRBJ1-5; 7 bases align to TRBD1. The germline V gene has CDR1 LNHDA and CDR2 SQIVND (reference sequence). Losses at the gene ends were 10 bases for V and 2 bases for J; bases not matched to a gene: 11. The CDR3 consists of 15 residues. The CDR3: CATPGEGGRNQPQHF. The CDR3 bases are TGTGCCACCCCAGGAGAAGGGGGCCGCAATCAGCCCCAGCATTTT.

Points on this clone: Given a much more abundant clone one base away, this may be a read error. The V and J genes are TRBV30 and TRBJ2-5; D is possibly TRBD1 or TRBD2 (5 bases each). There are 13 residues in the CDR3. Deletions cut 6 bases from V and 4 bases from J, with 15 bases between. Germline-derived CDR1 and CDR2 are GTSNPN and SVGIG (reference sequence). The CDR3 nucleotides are TGTGCCTGTAACAGGAGGTTTGGAGAGACCCAGTACTTC. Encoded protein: CACNRRFGETQYF. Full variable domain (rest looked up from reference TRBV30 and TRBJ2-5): SQTIHQWPATLVQPVGSPLSLECTVEGTSNPNLYWYRQAAGRGLQLLFYSVGIGQISSEVPQNLSASRPQDRQFILSSKKLLLSDSGFYLCACNRRFGETQYFGPGTRLLVL.

CDR3: CAIGRQALEPQHF. The CDR3 DNA is TGTGCCATTGGAAGACAGGCTCTTGAGCCCCAGCATTTT. V gene TRBV10-3 combines with J gene TRBJ1-5; possibly TRBD1 for D (6 bases). Trimming took 9 bases from V and 8 from J, leaving 17 bases between them. Looked up from germline, CDR1 is ENHRY and CDR2 is SYGVKD. This CDR3 region has 13 residues.